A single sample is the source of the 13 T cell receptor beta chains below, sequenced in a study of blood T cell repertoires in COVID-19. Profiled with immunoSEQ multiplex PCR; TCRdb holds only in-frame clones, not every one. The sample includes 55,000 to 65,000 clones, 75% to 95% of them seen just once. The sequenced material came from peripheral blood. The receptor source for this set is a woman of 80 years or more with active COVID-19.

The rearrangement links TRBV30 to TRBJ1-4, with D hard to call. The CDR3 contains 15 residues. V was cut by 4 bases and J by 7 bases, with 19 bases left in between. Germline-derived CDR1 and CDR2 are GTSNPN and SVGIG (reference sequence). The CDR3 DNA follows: TGTGCCTGGACCGACGGACTCCTCGGAGGTGAAAAACTGTTTTTT. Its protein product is CAWTDGLLGGEKLFF.

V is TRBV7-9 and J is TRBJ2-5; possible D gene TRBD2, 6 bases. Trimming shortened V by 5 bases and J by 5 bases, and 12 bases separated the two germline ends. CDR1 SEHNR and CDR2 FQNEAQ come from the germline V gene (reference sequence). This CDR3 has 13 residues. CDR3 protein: CASSPGGLETQYF. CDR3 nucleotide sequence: TGTGCCAGCAGCCCCGGAGGGTTGGAGACCCAGTACTTC.

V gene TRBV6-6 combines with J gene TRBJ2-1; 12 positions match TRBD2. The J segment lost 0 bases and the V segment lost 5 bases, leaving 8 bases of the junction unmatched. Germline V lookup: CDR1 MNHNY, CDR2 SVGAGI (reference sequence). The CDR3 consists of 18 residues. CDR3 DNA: TGTGCCAGCAGTCTAGCGGGAGGGCCCCCCAGCTCCTACAATGAGCAGTTCTTC. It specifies CASSLAGGPPSSYNEQFF.

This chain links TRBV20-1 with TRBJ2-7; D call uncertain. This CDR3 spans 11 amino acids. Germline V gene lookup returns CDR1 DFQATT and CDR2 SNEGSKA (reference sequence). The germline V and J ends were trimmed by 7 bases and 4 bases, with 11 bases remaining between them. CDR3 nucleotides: TGCAGTGTCGCCGCGTTGTACGAGCAGTACTTC. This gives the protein CSVAALYEQYF.

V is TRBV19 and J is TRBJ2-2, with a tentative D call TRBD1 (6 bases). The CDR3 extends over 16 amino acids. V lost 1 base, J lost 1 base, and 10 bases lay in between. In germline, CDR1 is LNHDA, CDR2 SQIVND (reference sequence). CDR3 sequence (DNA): TGTGCCAGTAGTATAGGCCGGGACAAGAACACCGGGGAGCTGTTTTTT. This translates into CASSIGRDKNTGELFF.

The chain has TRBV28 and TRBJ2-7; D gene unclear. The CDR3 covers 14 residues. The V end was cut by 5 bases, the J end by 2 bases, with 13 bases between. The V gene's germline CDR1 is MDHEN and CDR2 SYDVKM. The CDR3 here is CASSLSYTTYEQYV. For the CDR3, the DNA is TGTGCCAGCAGTCTCAGCTATACTACCTACGAGCAGTACGTC.

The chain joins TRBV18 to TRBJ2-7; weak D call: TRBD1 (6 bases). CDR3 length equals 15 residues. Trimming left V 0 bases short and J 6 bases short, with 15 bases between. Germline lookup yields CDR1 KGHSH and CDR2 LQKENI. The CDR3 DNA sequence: TGTGCCAGCTCACCACCTGTGGACAGATCGGGCGAGCAGTACGTC. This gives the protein CASSPPVDRSGEQYV.

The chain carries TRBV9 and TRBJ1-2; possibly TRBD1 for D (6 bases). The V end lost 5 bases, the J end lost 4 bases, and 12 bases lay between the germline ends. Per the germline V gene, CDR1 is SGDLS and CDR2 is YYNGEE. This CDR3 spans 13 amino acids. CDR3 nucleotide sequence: TGTGCCAGCAGTGAACAGGGCCTCTATGGCTACACCTTC. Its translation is CASSEQGLYGYTF.

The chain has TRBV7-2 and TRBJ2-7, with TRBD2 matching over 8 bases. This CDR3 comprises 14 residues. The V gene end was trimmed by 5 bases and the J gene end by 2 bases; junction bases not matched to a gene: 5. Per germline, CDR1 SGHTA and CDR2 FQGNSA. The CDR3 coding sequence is TGTGCCAGCAGCGTACCGGGACTAGCCTACGAGCAGTACTTC. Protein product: CASSVPGLAYEQYF. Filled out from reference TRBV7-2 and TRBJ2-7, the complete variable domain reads GAGVSQSPSNKVTEKGKDVELRCDPISGHTALYWYRQSLGQGLEFLIYFQGNSAPDKSGLPSDRFSAERTGGSVSTLTIQRTQQEDSAVYLCASSVPGLAYEQYFGPGTRLTVT.

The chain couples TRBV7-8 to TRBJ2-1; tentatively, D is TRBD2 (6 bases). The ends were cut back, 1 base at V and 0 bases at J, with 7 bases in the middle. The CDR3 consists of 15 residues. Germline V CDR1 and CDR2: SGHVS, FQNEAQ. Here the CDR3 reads CASSLGGDSYNEQFF. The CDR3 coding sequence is TGTGCCAGCAGCTTAGGGGGGGACTCCTACAATGAGCAGTTCTTC.

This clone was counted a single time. Written as DNA, the CDR3 is TGTGCCAGCAGCTTAGAGGGTGGGACTAGCGGGAGTACATACGAGTTCTTC. Protein product: CASSLEGGTSGSTYEFF. This chain uses TRBV7-8 with TRBJ2-1; 14 bases line up with TRBD2. This CDR3 is 17 amino acids long. Looked up from germline, CDR1 is SGHVS and CDR2 is FQNEAQ. Trimming cost V 1 base and J 14 bases; bases outside gene matches: 13.

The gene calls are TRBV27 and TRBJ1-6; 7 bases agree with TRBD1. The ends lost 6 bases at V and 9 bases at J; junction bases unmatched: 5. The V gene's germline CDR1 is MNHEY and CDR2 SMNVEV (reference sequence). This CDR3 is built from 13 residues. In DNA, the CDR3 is TGTGCCAGCAGGCCAGGGGGAAGTTCACCCCTCCACTTT. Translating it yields CASRPGGSSPLHF.

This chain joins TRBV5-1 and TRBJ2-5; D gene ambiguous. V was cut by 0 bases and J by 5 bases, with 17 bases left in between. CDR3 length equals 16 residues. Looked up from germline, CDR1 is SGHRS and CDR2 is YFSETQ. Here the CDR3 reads CASSLGASHNSETQYF. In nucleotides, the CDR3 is TGCGCCAGCAGCTTGGGGGCCAGTCATAACAGTGAGACCCAGTACTTC.